This T cell receptor (beta chain) was sequenced during a study of cytomegalovirus exposure and HLA in healthy donors. At the level of the study: Within the Caucasian-associated ancestry cluster were around 81% of the approximately 390 genotyped donors.

With respect to this clone: Its antigen remains unidentified.

The CDR3 is 12 residues long. V shed 4 bases and J shed 4 bases, with 9 bases lying between them. Germline V lookup: CDR1 SGHKS, CDR2 YYEKEE (reference sequence). Study-level results: In presence/absence analyses, roughly uniform sequencing depth across donors was assumed. The study found most TCR sequences rare, yet found some public TCRs in many donors.

Primers: 60 Vbeta forward and 13 Jbeta reverse. This table comes from immunoSEQ multiplex PCR, and its TCRdb copy is limited to in-frame clones, with some not included. The repertoire holds about 140,000 clones, with around 73% as singletons. This TCR was sampled from a human donor in good health. This rearrangement joins TRBV5-5 to TRBJ2-7; D call uncertain. The source material was PBMCs. The CDR3 spells CASSRELYEQYF. CDR3 sequence (DNA): TGTGCCAGCAGCCGCGAATTATACGAGCAGTACTTC.